A single sample gave rise to the 22 T cell receptor beta chains below, sequenced in a study of PD-L1 blockade in urothelial cancer. The data were produced by immunoSEQ multiplex PCR, yet TCRdb's version contains in-frame clones alone and is incomplete. The sample has fewer than 130,000 clones, roughly 88% seen once; the top ten hold roughly 2.2%. The specimen was PBMCs, collected around atezolizumab (anti-PD-L1) treatment. Receptor source: a middle-aged man with urothelial cancer.

J is TRBJ2-4 and V is TRBV7-2; 10 bases are a match to TRBD1. Germline-derived CDR1 and CDR2 are SGHTA and FQGNSA. V shed 5 bases, J shed 0 bases, and the junction held 7 bases outside the gene matches. The CDR3 spans 17 residues. CDR3 in amino acids: CASSKGQGSLAKNIQYF. CDR3 DNA sequence: TGTGCCAGCAGCAAGGGACAGGGGTCACTAGCCAAAAACATTCAGTACTTC.

This clone has only a few counts. The V call is TRBV4-1, the J call TRBJ1-5; D gene uncertain. Germline CDR1 reads MGHRA; CDR2 reads YSYEKL. Trimming took off 1 base at V and 2 bases at J, with 12 bases between the two ends. CDR3 size: 16 residues. This CDR3 is CASSQVAVTGNQPQHF. In DNA form, the CDR3 reads TGCGCCAGCAGCCAAGTAGCCGTTACGGGCAATCAGCCCCAGCATTTT.

This chain links TRBV30 with TRBJ1-5; 7 bases are a match to TRBD1. Trimming removed 4 bases from V and 6 bases from J; junction bases left unmatched: 6. CDR1 GTSNPN and CDR2 SVGIG come from the germline V gene (reference sequence). The CDR3 extends over 13 amino acids. As DNA, the CDR3 is TGTGCCTGGAATTCAGGGGGGCGTCAGCCCCAGCATTTT. Its translation: CAWNSGGRQPQHF.

Here the CDR3 DNA reads TGTGCCAGCAGCGCCGGGGGGTTTGGCAATGAGCAGTTCTTC. It specifies CASSAGGFGNEQFF. The V gene is TRBV9, the J gene TRBJ2-1; 7 bases fit TRBD2. The germline gives CDR1 SGDLS, CDR2 YYNGEE. The V segment lost 3 bases and the J segment 6 bases; nucleotides outside the gene matches: 6. The CDR3 covers 14 residues.

The genes are TRBV7-2 and TRBJ1-4, with 7 bases identical to TRBD1. The CDR3 runs to 15 residues. The V and J ends lost 4 bases and 5 bases, in that order; junction bases with no gene match: 7. Germline-derived CDR1 and CDR2 are SGHTA and FQGNSA. For the CDR3, the DNA is TGTGCCAGCAGCTCCGACAGGGCCCAGAATGAAAAACTGTTTTTT. Its translation: CASSSDRAQNEKLFF.

V and J are TRBV4-2 and TRBJ1-1; D is perhaps TRBD1 (6 bases). Germline loops: CDR1 LGHNA, CDR2 YNFKEQ. The CDR3 loop spans 11 amino acids. Trimming removed 8 bases from V and 5 bases from J, with 9 bases in between. The CDR3 loop reads CASQGGTEAFF. The CDR3 DNA reads as TGTGCCAGCCAAGGGGGTACTGAAGCTTTCTTT.

This clone was seen only once. The genes are TRBV6-5 and TRBJ1-2, with a tentative D call TRBD1 (6 bases). CDR3 length equals 15 residues. Trimming stripped 0 bases from V and 8 bases from J, with 16 bases between. The germline gives CDR1 MNHEY, CDR2 SVGAGI. DNA of the CDR3: TGTGCCAGCAGTTACTCGAACGCCAGGGGTGGCGGCTACACCTTC. Translated: CASSYSNARGGGYTF.

This clone came up once. The chain is built from TRBV7-9 and TRBJ2-5, with D tentatively TRBD2 (6 bases). The ends were cut back, 2 bases at V and 1 base at J, with 11 bases in the middle. The CDR3 length is 15 residues. CDR1 is SEHNR, CDR2 FQNEAQ, per germline (reference sequence). The CDR3 reads CASSLRGSSQETQYF. As DNA, the CDR3 is TGTGCCAGCAGCTTACGGGGGAGCTCCCAAGAGACCCAGTACTTC.

This clone was seen once. V usage is TRBV5-1 and J usage is TRBJ2-1; 7 bases line up with TRBD2. This CDR3 is built from 15 residues. V dropped 4 bases and J dropped 6; count of bases not matched to a gene: 10. Germline V gene data show CDR1 as SGHRS and CDR2 as YFSETQ. The DNA for the CDR3 is TGCGCCAGCAGCCGCGGAACGGGAGGCGGCAATGAGCAGTTCTTC. It translates to CASSRGTGGGNEQFF.

J is TRBJ1-1 and V is TRBV5-4; maybe TRBD1 (6 bases). Trimming cost V 0 bases and J 1 base, with 10 bases left between them. The V gene's germline CDR1 is SGHNT and CDR2 YYREEE (reference sequence). The CDR3 contains 15 residues. The CDR3 sequence is CASSLGQGRNTEAFF. CDR3 bases: TGTGCCAGCAGCTTGGGCCAGGGGAGGAACACTGAAGCTTTCTTT.

Worth noting for this clone: The sample carries other DNA sequences with the same CDR3. The chain links TRBV5-1 to TRBJ2-7; a weak D match, TRBD2 (6 bases). The CDR3 consists of 14 residues. Trimming pared 4 bases from V and 0 bases from J, leaving 11 bases between. The germline V gene has CDR1 SGHRS and CDR2 YFSETQ. This CDR3 reads CASSPWDSSYEQYF. In DNA, the CDR3 is TGCGCCAGCAGCCCGTGGGACTCCTCCTACGAGCAGTACTTC.

This clone is a singleton in its sample. V gene TRBV5-1 combines with J gene TRBJ2-5; TRBD2 agrees at 9 bases. Losses at the gene ends were 0 bases for V and 4 bases for J; bases not matched to a gene: 7. Germline values: CDR1 SGHRS, CDR2 YFSETQ. The CDR3 is made up of 16 amino acids. The CDR3 loop reads CASSLVVAGDGETQYF. The CDR3 region has the DNA TGCGCCAGCAGCTTGGTCGTAGCGGGAGATGGAGAGACCCAGTACTTC. The full variable domain, its missing parts supplied by reference TRBV5-1 and TRBJ2-5, is KAGVTQTPRYLIKTRGQQVTLSCSPISGHRSVSWYQQTPGQGLQFLFEYFSETQRNKGNFPGRFSGRQFSNSRSEMNVSTLELGDSALYLCASSLVVAGDGETQYFGPGTRLLVL.

The chain carries TRBV28 and TRBJ2-5; 11 nucleotides match TRBD2. This CDR3 has 17 amino acids. The V gene end was trimmed by 6 bases and the J gene end by 4 bases; junction bases not matched to a gene: 13. Germline loops: CDR1 MDHEN, CDR2 SYDVKM. CDR3 protein: CASSPPGLAGGGETQYF. In nucleotides, the CDR3 is TGTGCCAGCAGCCCGCCGGGGCTAGCGGGGGGAGGAGAGACCCAGTACTTC.

This chain uses TRBV5-1 with TRBJ2-7; 7 bases line up with TRBD2. The CDR3 consists of 15 residues. V lost 4 bases and J lost 3; bases outside the gene matches: 10. Germline values: CDR1 SGHRS, CDR2 YFSETQ. CDR3 in DNA: TGCGCCAGCAGCCTCGGTAAGGGAGGGGACTACGAGCAGTACTTC. Amino acid sequence: CASSLGKGGDYEQYF.

The chain links TRBV18 to TRBJ1-1, with D maybe TRBD1 (5 bases). Trimming took 3 bases from V and 1 from J, leaving 9 bases between them. Germline lookup yields CDR1 KGHSH and CDR2 LQKENI. The CDR3 has 14 residues. The CDR3 DNA reads TGTGCCAGCTCACCCACGGACACGAACACTGAAGCTTTCTTT. This encodes CASSPTDTNTEAFF. Based on the CDR3 plus reference TRBV18 and TRBJ1-1, the full variable domain is NAGVMQNPRHLVRRRGQEARLRCSPMKGHSHVYWYRQLPEEGLKFMVYLQKENIIDESGMPKERFSAEFPKEGPSILRIQQVVRGDSAAYFCASSPTDTNTEAFFGQGTRLTVV.

This chain connects TRBV28 to TRBJ2-3, with TRBD1 as a possible D gene (6 bases). Germline V gene data show CDR1 as MDHEN and CDR2 as SYDVKM. This CDR3 region has 15 residues. V was shortened by 6 bases and J by 2 bases, with 15 bases between the two germline ends. The CDR3 DNA is TGTGCCAGCAGCTCAAACAGGGTCCCCACAGATACGCAGTATTTT. It yields the protein CASSSNRVPTDTQYF.

The chain is built from TRBV5-1 and TRBJ2-3; 8 positions match TRBD1. Germline V gene lookup returns CDR1 SGHRS and CDR2 YFSETQ. J was trimmed by 0 bases and V by 4 bases; bases with no gene match: 4. CDR3 size: 15 residues. CDR3 sequence: CASSPGGTSTDTQYF. The CDR3 DNA is TGCGCCAGCAGCCCAGGGGGCACTAGCACAGATACGCAGTATTTT.

The chain links TRBV19 to TRBJ1-4; D remains unclear. The germline V gene encodes CDR1 LNHDA and CDR2 SQIVND (reference sequence). V lost 5 bases to trimming and J lost 5 bases, with 9 bases between them. The CDR3 runs 13 residues. The CDR3 spells CASSPRHNEKLFF. The CDR3 nucleotides read TGTGCCAGTAGTCCTCGACACAATGAAAAACTGTTTTTT.

The chain joins TRBV5-6 to TRBJ1-4, with a possible D match to TRBD1 (6 bases). This CDR3 comprises 14 residues. The ends were cut back, 0 bases at V and 10 bases at J, with 13 bases in the middle. Per the germline V gene, CDR1 is SGHDT and CDR2 is YYEEEE. This CDR3 reads CASSLAGAVGKLFF. The CDR3 region has the DNA TGTGCCAGCAGCTTGGCAGGGGCTGTTGGAAAACTGTTTTTT.

This clone was seen more than once but under ten times. This chain links TRBV5-1 with TRBJ2-1; 8 bases align to TRBD2. The CDR3 runs 15 residues. Germline V gene data show CDR1 as SGHRS and CDR2 as YFSETQ. The trim removed 1 base at V and 8 bases at J, leaving 8 bases unmatched. The CDR3 DNA sequence: TGCGCCAGCAGCTTGCGACCGGGAGGGAGGGATGAGCAGTTCTTC. Protein: CASSLRPGGRDEQFF.

The rearrangement joins TRBV9 to TRBJ2-3; 11 bases fit TRBD1. Per germline, CDR1 SGDLS and CDR2 YYNGEE. The V and J ends lost 0 bases and 5 bases, in that order; junction bases with no gene match: 5. The CDR3 has 16 amino acids. CDR3 amino acids: CASSVGGTGGIDTQYF. The CDR3 DNA sequence: TGTGCCAGCAGCGTAGGTGGGACAGGGGGAATAGATACGCAGTATTTT.

The gene calls are TRBV27 and TRBJ2-3; D perhaps matches TRBD2 (6 bases). This CDR3 region has 14 residues. Germline assignment: CDR1 MNHEY and CDR2 SMNVEV (reference sequence). V was trimmed by 4 bases and J by 3 bases, leaving 11 bases between them. This CDR3 reads CASSWRAPTDTQYF. CDR3 nucleotides: TGTGCCAGCAGTTGGAGGGCCCCTACAGATACGCAGTATTTT.